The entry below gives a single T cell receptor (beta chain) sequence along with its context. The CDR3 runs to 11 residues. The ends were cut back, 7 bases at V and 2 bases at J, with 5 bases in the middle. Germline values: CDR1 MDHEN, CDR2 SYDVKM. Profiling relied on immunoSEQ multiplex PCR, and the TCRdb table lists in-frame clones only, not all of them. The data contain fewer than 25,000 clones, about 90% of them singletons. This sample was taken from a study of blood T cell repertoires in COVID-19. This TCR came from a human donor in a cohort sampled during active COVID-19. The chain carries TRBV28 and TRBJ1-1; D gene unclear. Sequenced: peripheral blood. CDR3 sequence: CASTTNTEAFF. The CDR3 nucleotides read TGTGCCAGCACCACAAACACTGAAGCTTTCTTT.